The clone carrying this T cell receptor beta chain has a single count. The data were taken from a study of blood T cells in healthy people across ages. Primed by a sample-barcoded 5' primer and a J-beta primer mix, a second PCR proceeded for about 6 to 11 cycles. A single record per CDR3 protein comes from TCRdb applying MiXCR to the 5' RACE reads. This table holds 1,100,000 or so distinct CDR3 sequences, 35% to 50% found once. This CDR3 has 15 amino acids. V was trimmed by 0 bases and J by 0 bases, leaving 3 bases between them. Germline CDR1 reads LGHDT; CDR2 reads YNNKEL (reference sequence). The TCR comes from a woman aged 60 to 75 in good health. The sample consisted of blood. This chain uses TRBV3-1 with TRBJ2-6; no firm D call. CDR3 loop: CASSQDVSGANVLTF. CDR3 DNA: TGTGCCAGCAGCCAAGACGTCTCTGGGGCCAACGTCCTGACTTTC.